These 26 T cell receptor beta chains came from one sample sequenced in a study of blood T cell repertoires in COVID-19 (dated by TCRdb to the early 2020s). The method behind the library was the immunoSEQ multiplex PCR assay. Drawn from immuneACCESS, this table holds only the in-frame rearrangements with V and J called that TCRdb kept. Clones are partly lost; checked studies trace under half to an unresolved V gene and leave the rest unexplained. Here the sample has roughly 240,000 clones; 85% occur a single time. The top ten clonotypes cover approximately 5.1% of the sample. The sequencing sample was made of peripheral blood. The receptor set was obtained from a middle-aged man with COVID-19, enrolled during active disease.

The chain is built from TRBV6-6 and TRBJ2-7; 9 positions agree with TRBD2. The CDR3 is 15 amino acids. V lost 6 bases, J lost 0 bases, and 6 bases stayed unmatched. Germline CDR1 reads MNHNY; CDR2 reads SVGAGI (reference sequence). The CDR3 DNA reads as TGTGCCAGCAGAGCCGGGACTAGCTTCTCCTACGAGCAGTACTTC. Translation gives CASRAGTSFSYEQYF.

CDR3 residues: CASSPGEHLDPSTDTQYF. CDR3 DNA sequence: TGTGCCAGCAGCCCTGGGGAGCACCTCGATCCTAGCACAGATACGCAGTATTTT. J is TRBJ2-3 and V is TRBV7-9; maybe TRBD2 (5 bases). The CDR3 is 18 amino acids. Trimming took off 5 bases at V and 0 bases at J, with 21 bases between the two ends. Germline CDR1 is SEHNR and CDR2 is FQNEAQ (reference sequence).

This sequence joins TRBV5-5 and TRBJ2-5; 8 positions match TRBD1. The J segment lost 3 bases and the V segment lost 4 bases, leaving 5 bases of the junction unmatched. Germline loops: CDR1 SGHKS, CDR2 YYEKEE (reference sequence). This CDR3 is built from 14 residues. The CDR3, as DNA: TGTGCCAGCAGCCGGGGGACAGGAAAAGAGACCCAGTACTTC. This sequence encodes CASSRGTGKETQYF.

The chain uses TRBV24-1 and TRBJ2-5, with unresolved D. Trimming pared 0 bases from V and 5 bases from J, leaving 18 bases between. The CDR3 is made up of 17 amino acids. The germline V gene encodes CDR1 KGHDR and CDR2 SFDVKD. The CDR3 loop is CATSDLQFWAPRETQYF. The CDR3 DNA follows: TGTGCCACCAGTGATTTGCAGTTTTGGGCGCCCCGGGAGACCCAGTACTTC.

This rearrangement joins TRBV12-3 or TRBV12-4 to TRBJ2-7; D unclear. The CDR3 sequence is 13 residues long. V was cut by 3 bases and J by 2 bases, with 8 bases left in between. CDR3 sequence: CASSFNRAYEQYF. Here the CDR3 DNA reads TGTGCCAGCAGTTTTAACAGAGCCTACGAGCAGTACTTC.

This clone appeared a single time. The chain has TRBV18 and TRBJ1-6; 8 bases fit TRBD1. V shed 8 bases and J 10 bases; nucleotides not matched to a gene: 7. Per the germline V gene, CDR1 is KGHSH and CDR2 is LQKENI. CDR3 length: 13 residues. The CDR3 reads CASAATGDSPLHF. The CDR3 DNA sequence: TGTGCCAGCGCCGCGACAGGGGACTCACCCCTCCACTTT.

This clone was observed once. The chain uses TRBV19 and TRBJ2-7; D remains ambiguous. The length of the CDR3 is 15 residues. CDR1 and CDR2 (germline): LNHDA, SQIVND (reference sequence). Trimming removed 1 base at V and 4 bases at J, with 14 bases between. The CDR3 sequence is CASSIARNSLYEQYF. The DNA for the CDR3 is TGTGCCAGTAGTATAGCGAGAAACAGCCTTTACGAGCAGTACTTC.

The chain carries TRBV6-6 and TRBJ1-5; the D is unclear. The germline V gene has CDR1 MNHNY and CDR2 SVGAGI (reference sequence). Deletions cut 6 bases from V and 2 bases from J, with 11 bases between. The CDR3 has 14 amino acids. For the CDR3, the DNA is TGTGCCAGCAGCCCAACCGGGGGCAATCAGCCCCAGCATTTT. Translation gives CASSPTGGNQPQHF.

The genes are TRBV7-3 and TRBJ1-1, with D perhaps matching TRBD1 (5 bases). Germline values: CDR1 SGHTA, CDR2 FQGTGA. The CDR3 sequence is 15 residues long. The V end lost 0 bases, the J end lost 5 bases, and 13 bases lay between the germline ends. The CDR3 bases are TGTGCCAGCAGCTTAACAGGGGCGGGAGGGACTGAAGCTTTCTTT. It is translated as CASSLTGAGGTEAFF.

This chain joins TRBV25-1 and TRBJ2-7, with 12 bases identical to TRBD2. V trimming: 0 bases; J trimming: 5 bases; junction bases outside the gene matches: 2. The CDR3 is made up of 15 amino acids. The germline V gene encodes CDR1 MGHDK and CDR2 SYGVNS. As DNA, the CDR3 is TGTGCCAGCAGTGAATATAGGACTAGCGGGGACGAGCAGTACTTC. Translated: CASSEYRTSGDEQYF.

The chain combines TRBV28 with TRBJ1-5; 10 nucleotides align to TRBD1. Germline CDR1 is MDHEN and CDR2 is SYDVKM. Trimming removed 5 bases from V and 5 bases from J; junction bases left unmatched: 6. The CDR3 extends over 15 amino acids. This CDR3 reads CASSEADRGYQPQHF. The CDR3 nucleotides read TGTGCCAGCAGTGAGGCGGACAGGGGGTATCAGCCCCAGCATTTT.

This clone was recorded only once. The chain has TRBV18 and TRBJ2-5, with 7 positions matching TRBD1. Looked up from germline, CDR1 is KGHSH and CDR2 is LQKENI. The CDR3 is 14 amino acids. Germline trimming cut 3 bases from V and 2 bases from J; bases unmatched to any gene: 3. CDR3 loop: CASSPGTEQETQYF. The CDR3 coding sequence is TGTGCCAGCTCACCGGGGACAGAACAAGAGACCCAGTACTTC.

The chain has TRBV12-3 or TRBV12-4 and TRBJ1-2; no clear D gene. Trimming removed 1 base at V and 3 bases at J, with 6 bases between. The CDR3 contains 13 residues. In DNA form, the CDR3 reads TGTGCCAGCAGTTTAGGCCAGGACTATGGCTACACCTTC. Translation gives CASSLGQDYGYTF.

J is TRBJ1-2 and V is TRBV4-1; possible D gene TRBD1, 6 bases. V lost 5 bases and J 3 bases, leaving 16 bases between the germline ends. The CDR3 has 15 residues. Germline CDR1 MGHRA, CDR2 YSYEKL. CDR3 in DNA: TGCGCCAGCAGCAAAAGTCCAGGGGCCGACTATGGCTACACCTTC. It yields the protein CASSKSPGADYGYTF.

V and J are TRBV4-2 and TRBJ2-2; TRBD2 matches 11 bases. From germline, CDR1 is LGHNA and CDR2 YNFKEQ. V trimming: 5 bases; J trimming: 7 bases; junction bases outside the gene matches: 12. This CDR3 has 17 amino acids. The CDR3 sequence is CASSSRLLAGGFGELFF. In nucleotides, the CDR3 is TGTGCCAGCAGCTCTCGACTTCTAGCGGGGGGCTTCGGGGAGCTGTTTTTT.

The chain carries TRBV4-3 and TRBJ1-1; perhaps TRBD1 as D (5 bases). The CDR3 length is 15 residues. V was clipped by 0 bases and J by 9 bases, with 17 bases between them. Germline loops: CDR1 LGHNA, CDR2 YSLEER. CDR3 coding DNA: TGCGCCAGCAGCCAAGATTGGGGGGAACGGAGTAAAGCTTTCTTT. This gives the protein CASSQDWGERSKAFF.

The chain is built from TRBV5-4 and TRBJ2-3; perhaps TRBD1 as D (6 bases). Germline loops: CDR1 SGHNT, CDR2 YYREEE (reference sequence). V lost 4 bases and J 0 bases, leaving 9 bases between the germline ends. CDR3 length: 14 residues. DNA of the CDR3: TGTGCCAGCAGCCCACAGGGAAGCACAGATACGCAGTATTTT. It specifies CASSPQGSTDTQYF.

This clone was seen only a few times. This chain links TRBV7-2 with TRBJ2-7; no definite D call. Between the trimmed V and J ends, which lost 6 bases and 3 bases, there was a span of 9 bases. This CDR3 is 12 amino acids long. The germline V gene has CDR1 SGHTA and CDR2 FQGNSA. The CDR3 here is CASSRSIYEQYF. The CDR3 bases are TGTGCCAGCAGTCGTAGTATCTACGAGCAGTACTTC. Variable domain in full (rest from reference TRBV7-2 and TRBJ2-7): GAGVSQSPSNKVTEKGKDVELRCDPISGHTALYWYRQSLGQGLEFLIYFQGNSAPDKSGLPSDRFSAERTGGSVSTLTIQRTQQEDSAVYLCASSRSIYEQYFGPGTRLTVT.

The J gene is TRBJ1-3, the V gene TRBV6-5, with a possible D match to TRBD1 (6 bases). Germline V gene sequence: CDR1 MNHEY, CDR2 SVGAGI. Trimming stripped 6 bases from V and 4 bases from J, with 16 bases between. There are 15 residues in the CDR3. CDR3 DNA: TGTGCCAGCAGCCGGGACACGGTCGGGGGAAACACCATATATTTT. This gives the protein CASSRDTVGGNTIYF.

This clone was seen a handful of times. The chain's CDR3 is CASSLYNEQFF. The DNA for the CDR3 is TGTGCCAGCAGTTTATACAATGAGCAGTTCTTC. The chain combines TRBV5-4 with TRBJ2-1, with no clear D. Per germline, CDR1 SGHNT and CDR2 YYREEE (reference sequence). This CDR3 region has 11 residues. V was trimmed by 5 bases and J by 4 bases, leaving 4 bases between them.

The chain has TRBV9 and TRBJ1-1; D perhaps matches TRBD1 (6 bases). Germline-derived CDR1 and CDR2 are SGDLS and YYNGEE. Trimming removed 4 bases from V and 4 bases from J, with 17 bases in between. The CDR3 has 15 residues. The chain's CDR3 is CASSPAQTGTTEAFF. CDR3 DNA sequence: TGTGCCAGCAGCCCCGCCCAAACAGGGACCACTGAAGCTTTCTTT.

The chain is built from TRBV9 and TRBJ2-3; 11 nucleotides line up with TRBD2. V was clipped by 3 bases and J by 4 bases; unmatched bases: 10. CDR3 length equals 17 residues. The germline CDR1 and CDR2 sequences are SGDLS and YYNGEE. CDR3 sequence reads: CASSGGGSGGVADTQYF. Here the CDR3 DNA reads TGTGCCAGCAGCGGCGGTGGTAGCGGGGGGGTAGCAGATACGCAGTATTTT.

This chain links TRBV19 with TRBJ1-5; D may be TRBD1 (5 bases). Germline-derived CDR1 and CDR2 are LNHDA and SQIVND (reference sequence). There are 15 residues in the CDR3. V was clipped by 3 bases and J by 3 bases, with 12 bases between them. Here the CDR3 reads CASSMFGALNQPQHF. Here the CDR3 DNA reads TGTGCCAGTAGTATGTTTGGGGCCCTCAATCAGCCCCAGCATTTT.

The CDR3 spells CASSLDPGLSGSPLHF. CDR3 in DNA: TGTGCCAGCAGCTTGGATCCAGGGCTTTCGGGTTCACCCCTCCACTTT. The chain is built from TRBV5-5 and TRBJ1-6; TRBD1 is a possible D gene (5 bases). This CDR3 has 16 residues. Trimming stripped 0 bases from V and 9 bases from J, with 16 bases between. CDR1 is SGHKS, CDR2 YYEKEE, per germline (reference sequence).

The rearrangement uses TRBV9 and TRBJ2-2; unclear D gene. This CDR3 is built from 14 residues. Per the germline V gene, CDR1 is SGDLS and CDR2 is YYNGEE. V was clipped by 3 bases and J by 1 base, with 7 bases between them. In nucleotides, the CDR3 is TGTGCCAGCAGCGGGGCCCTGAACACCGGGGAGCTGTTTTTT. This translates into CASSGALNTGELFF.

The gene calls are TRBV18 and TRBJ2-3; weak D call: TRBD2 (5 bases). The CDR3 contains 14 residues. V was shortened by 3 bases and J by 3 bases, with 10 bases between the two germline ends. Germline values: CDR1 KGHSH, CDR2 LQKENI. CDR3 protein: CASSPGRRTDTQYF. The CDR3 DNA follows: TGTGCCAGCTCACCCGGCAGGAGGACAGATACGCAGTATTTT.